Shown below are 27 T cell receptor beta chains from a single sample sequenced in a study of CD8+CD57+ T cells in acquired aplastic anemia. According to the study, genomic DNA was the template for TCR beta VDJ and CDR3 profiling. Each CDR3 protein is one row after TCRdb ran MiXCR on the reads. The repertoire holds about 210,000 distinct CDR3 sequences, approximately 60% seen once, with approximately 30% in the top ten. Sequencing was carried out using sorted CD4+, CD8+, or CD8+CD57+ T cells (not recorded which) from PBMCs. Receptor source: a human donor in good health.

This clonotype occurred many times. The chain has TRBV29-1 and TRBJ2-1, with 9 bases that match TRBD2. The CDR3 consists of 14 residues. V trimming: 1 base; J trimming: 7 bases; junction bases outside the gene matches: 5. The germline V gene has CDR1 SQVTM and CDR2 ANQGSEA. CDR3 DNA sequence: TGCAGCGTTGAAGGCGGGGGGGCAAGGAATGAGCAGTTCTTC. This translates into CSVEGGGARNEQFF.

This chain connects TRBV20-1 to TRBJ2-7, with 8 bases identical to TRBD1. V lost 2 bases and J lost 4; bases outside the gene matches: 7. Germline V CDR1 and CDR2: DFQATT, SNEGSKA (reference sequence). This CDR3 has 14 amino acids. CDR3 in DNA: TGCAGTGCTAGATTCCCAGGGGGCTTGTACGAGCAGTACTTC. It specifies CSARFPGGLYEQYF.

A single count supports this clonotype. The J gene is TRBJ1-2, the V gene TRBV5-6; D is unresolved. Germline CDR1 and CDR2: SGHDT and YYEEEE. Trimming left V 4 bases short and J 2 bases short, with 9 bases between. The length of the CDR3 is 13 residues. CDR3: CASSRVANYGYTF. The CDR3 DNA is TGTGCCAGCAGCAGAGTTGCGAACTATGGCTACACCTTC.

The rearrangement links TRBV29-1 to TRBJ2-5; 9 bases line up with TRBD1. Losses at the gene ends were 3 bases for V and 4 bases for J; bases not matched to a gene: 15. The germline V gene encodes CDR1 SQVTM and CDR2 ANQGSEA. The CDR3 has 17 residues. DNA of the CDR3: TGCAGCGTTGAGGGAATACGGGACAGGGTCTCCAGAGAGACCCAGTACTTC. It codes for CSVEGIRDRVSRETQYF. The complete variable domain, with remaining parts taken from reference TRBV29-1 and TRBJ2-5, reads SAVISQKPSRDICQRGTSLTIQCQVDSQVTMMFWYRQQPGQSLTLIATANQGSEATYESGFVIDKFPISRPNLTFSTLTVSNMSPEDSSIYLCSVEGIRDRVSRETQYFGPGTRLLVL.

V gene TRBV24-1 combines with J gene TRBJ2-1; no firm D call. CDR3 length: 13 residues. Germline V gene sequence: CDR1 KGHDR, CDR2 SFDVKD. The V and J ends lost 5 bases and 9 bases respectively, with 13 bases between them. The CDR3: CATSVTGTGEQFF. CDR3 nucleotides: TGTGCCACCAGTGTGACCGGAACCGGTGAGCAGTTCTTC.

The V gene is TRBV10-3, the J gene TRBJ1-5; the D is unclear. Germline V gene data show CDR1 as ENHRY and CDR2 as SYGVKD. CDR3 length equals 13 residues. Trimming cost V 1 base and J 4 bases, with 5 bases left between them. The CDR3 loop is CAISELGNQPQHF. The CDR3 DNA is TGTGCCATCAGTGAGTTGGGAAATCAGCCCCAGCATTTT.

This chain uses TRBV20-1 with TRBJ2-3; D might be TRBD2 (6 bases). The germline V gene encodes CDR1 DFQATT and CDR2 SNEGSKA (reference sequence). V dropped 5 bases and J dropped 9 bases, with 21 bases sitting between them. This CDR3 region has 14 residues. Here the CDR3 reads CSASGGTTGGTQYF. CDR3 coding DNA: TGCAGTGCTTCCGGAGGGACCACGGGTGGCACGCAGTATTTT.

Worth noting for this clonotype: At one boundary the junction diverges from the germline segment, which might be a read error. This chain uses TRBV2 with TRBJ1-2, with TRBD1 as a possible D gene (6 bases). Germline loops: CDR1 SNHLY, CDR2 FYNNEI. This CDR3 has 16 residues. CDR3 bases: TGCGCCAGCAGCCAAGATGGGGGCAGACGAAACTATGGCTACACCTTC. It codes for CASSQDGGRRNYGYTF.

The gene calls are TRBV19 and TRBJ2-5, with a tentative D call TRBD2 (7 bases). V lost 5 bases, J lost 4 bases, and 17 bases lay in between. The CDR3 totals 15 residues. CDR1 LNHDA and CDR2 SQIVND come from the germline V gene (reference sequence). The DNA of the CDR3 is TGTGCCAGTAGTGCACAAAAAGGGGGGGGAGAGACCCAGTACTTC. Its translation is CASSAQKGGGETQYF.

The chain employs TRBV19 and TRBJ2-1; no clear D gene. The CDR3 length is 13 residues. Germline assignment: CDR1 LNHDA and CDR2 SQIVND (reference sequence). V dropped 4 bases and J dropped 10 bases, with 14 bases sitting between them. CDR3 nucleotides: TGTGCCAGTAGTAAACGAAGGGAATCGGAGCAGTTCTTC. Encoded protein: CASSKRRESEQFF.

Ten or more counts support this clonotype. The chain links TRBV6-6 to TRBJ1-1; TRBD1 aligns across 8 bases. The CDR3 contains 16 residues. CDR1 is MNHNY and CDR2 is SVGAGI in the germline V gene (reference sequence). V dropped 3 bases and J dropped 4; count of bases not matched to a gene: 10. In DNA, the CDR3 is TGTGCCAGCAGTTATCTGGTGACAGGGGCCGTCACTGAAGCTTTCTTT. It encodes CASSYLVTGAVTEAFF.

V usage is TRBV6-5 and J usage is TRBJ1-1; D may be TRBD1 (6 bases). In germline, CDR1 is MNHEY, CDR2 SVGAGI. CDR3 size: 12 residues. V lost 6 bases to trimming and J lost 5 bases, with 10 bases between them. CDR3 in DNA: TGTGCCAGCAGCCAGGACAGTACTGAAGCTTTCTTT. As protein: CASSQDSTEAFF.

V and J are TRBV7-9 and TRBJ2-3; the D gene is possibly TRBD1 (5 bases). Trimming pared 5 bases from V and 11 bases from J, leaving 23 bases between. This CDR3 region has 15 residues. The germline V gene encodes CDR1 SEHNR and CDR2 FQNEAQ (reference sequence). The CDR3 protein is CASSESRVLRNEQYF. The CDR3 DNA reads as TGTGCCAGCAGCGAGAGCAGGGTTCTGAGGAATGAGCAGTATTTT. Full variable domain (rest looked up from reference TRBV7-9 and TRBJ2-3): DTGVSQNPRHKITKRGQNVTFRCDPISEHNRLYWYRQTLGQGPEFLTYFQNEAQLEKSRLLSDRFSAERPKGSFSTLEIQRTEQGDSAMYLCASSESRVLRNEQYFGPGTRLTVL.

The chain carries TRBV20-1 and TRBJ2-7; tentatively, D is TRBD1 (6 bases). V was trimmed by 0 bases and J by 0 bases, leaving 12 bases between them. CDR3 length equals 15 residues. CDR1 and CDR2 from the germline V gene are DFQATT and SNEGSKA (reference sequence). The DNA for the CDR3 is TGCAGTGCTAGAGACTGGGACACGCTCTCCTACGAGCAGTACTTC. Its translation is CSARDWDTLSYEQYF.

This clonotype has a handful of counts. This chain links TRBV20-1 with TRBJ1-2; possible D gene TRBD1, 5 bases. Looked up from germline, CDR1 is DFQATT and CDR2 is SNEGSKA (reference sequence). Trimming stripped 4 bases from V and 7 bases from J, with 16 bases between. CDR3 length: 13 amino acids. The CDR3 loop reads CSATSKVGGGYTF. The CDR3 DNA sequence: TGCAGTGCTACTTCCAAGGTCGGGGGTGGCTACACCTTC.

The chain links TRBV2 to TRBJ1-5, with 10 bases that match TRBD1. The junction had 6 bases not matched to a gene; V was cut back by 7 bases and J by 3 bases. This CDR3 region has 15 residues. CDR1 and CDR2 (germline): SNHLY, FYNNEI. CDR3 nucleotides: TGTGCCAGCACTCCGGGACAGGGGCCCAATCAGCCCCAGCATTTT. Translating it yields CASTPGQGPNQPQHF. Supplemented by reference TRBV2 and TRBJ1-5, the full variable domain reads EPEVTQTPSHQVTQMGQEVILRCVPISNHLYFYWYRQILGQKVEFLVSFYNNEISEKSEIFDDQFSVERPDGSNFTLKIRSTKLEDSAMYFCASTPGQGPNQPQHFGDGTRLSIL.

This rearrangement joins TRBV20-1 to TRBJ2-1; a weak D match, TRBD1 (5 bases). Germline V gene data show CDR1 as DFQATT and CDR2 as SNEGSKA (reference sequence). The CDR3 loop spans 16 amino acids. V was trimmed by 2 bases and J by 5 bases, leaving 19 bases between them. CDR3 sequence: CSARPRANWYDNEQFF. Here the CDR3 DNA reads TGCAGTGCTAGACCCAGGGCAAACTGGTATGACAATGAGCAGTTCTTC.

The rearrangement joins TRBV7-3 to TRBJ2-5; 9 bases match TRBD2. CDR3 length equals 15 residues. Germline assignment: CDR1 SGHTA and CDR2 FQGTGA. V dropped 4 bases and J dropped 3; count of bases not matched to a gene: 6. DNA for the CDR3: TGTGCCAGCAGCTCACAAGGACTAGCGAAAGAGACCCAGTACTTC. This sequence encodes CASSSQGLAKETQYF.

The V gene is TRBV12-3 or TRBV12-4, the J gene TRBJ1-5; TRBD1 might be the D (5 bases). The germline V and J ends were trimmed by 7 bases and 9 bases, with 19 bases remaining between them. The CDR3 runs 14 residues. Written as DNA, the CDR3 is TGTGCCAGCACCCCTCTACCCACGGGGGGGCCCCAGCATTTT. It encodes CASTPLPTGGPQHF.

The chain couples TRBV7-2 to TRBJ2-7; TRBD2 might be the D (7 bases). Per the germline V gene, CDR1 is SGHTA and CDR2 is FQGNSA. The CDR3 extends over 14 amino acids. Trimming cost V 10 bases and J 3 bases, with 19 bases left between them. The CDR3 DNA reads as TGTGCCACCTCCGTTACGGGGGGCTTCTACGAGCAGTACTTC. The encoded protein is CATSVTGGFYEQYF.

The genes are TRBV20-1 and TRBJ2-1; 10 bases are shared with TRBD2. From germline, CDR1 is DFQATT and CDR2 SNEGSKA (reference sequence). Trimming at V came to 0 bases and at J to 4 bases, leaving 6 bases not matched to a gene. There are 16 residues in the CDR3. CDR3 sequence: CSARDMGSGGYNEQFF. CDR3 DNA sequence: TGCAGTGCTAGAGATATGGGTAGCGGGGGGTACAATGAGCAGTTCTTC.

CDR3 sequence (DNA): TGTGCCAGCAGCCTGTACAGGGTCACCGGGGAGCTGTTTTTT. Translated: CASSLYRVTGELFF. This chain links TRBV7-8 with TRBJ2-2; maybe TRBD1 (6 bases). Germline CDR1 SGHVS, CDR2 FQNEAQ. Trimming took off 5 bases at V and 4 bases at J, with 11 bases between the two ends. The CDR3 runs to 14 residues.

The chain is built from TRBV29-1 and TRBJ1-2; D is unclear. The germline V gene encodes CDR1 SQVTM and CDR2 ANQGSEA. The V end lost 4 bases, the J end lost 7 bases, and 13 bases lay between the germline ends. The CDR3 is 12 amino acids. The CDR3 DNA reads as TGCAGCGTTGGTCAGCCTCCAGGTGGCTACACCTTC. Its protein product is CSVGQPPGGYTF.

The V and J genes are TRBV4-3 and TRBJ2-7; no firm D call. V was trimmed by 0 bases and J by 7 bases, leaving 16 bases between them. Germline values: CDR1 LGHNA, CDR2 YSLEER. CDR3 size: 15 residues. The CDR3 coding sequence is TGCGCCAGCAGCCAAGAGGGCGTAACCTACGATGAGCAGTACTTC. Translating it yields CASSQEGVTYDEQYF.

This chain connects TRBV24-1 to TRBJ2-1; 14 nucleotides align to TRBD2. The CDR3 sequence is 17 residues long. The V gene end was trimmed by 4 bases and the J gene end by 7 bases; junction bases not matched to a gene: 8. Germline values: CDR1 KGHDR, CDR2 SFDVKD. The CDR3 DNA reads TGTGCCACCAGTGACTCCGGACTAGCGGGAGGTAAAAATGAGCAGTTCTTC. It is translated as CATSDSGLAGGKNEQFF.

The V and J genes are TRBV4-3 and TRBJ2-2; D is uncertain. The CDR3 totals 19 residues. Germline CDR1 LGHNA, CDR2 YSLEER. V lost 0 bases, J lost 0 bases, and 17 bases lay in between. The CDR3 sequence is CASSQDMESSFANTGELFF. Written as DNA, the CDR3 is TGCGCCAGCAGCCAAGATATGGAGTCCAGCTTCGCGAACACCGGGGAGCTGTTTTTT.

V usage is TRBV5-1 and J usage is TRBJ2-7; D not certain. The V end was cut by 4 bases, the J end by 4 bases, with 15 bases between. The germline V gene encodes CDR1 SGHRS and CDR2 YFSETQ. The CDR3 has 14 residues. This CDR3 is CASSPGPDAYEQYF. The CDR3, as DNA: TGCGCCAGCAGCCCCGGCCCTGACGCTTACGAGCAGTACTTC. The full variable domain, with the rest looked up from reference TRBV5-1 and TRBJ2-7, is KAGVTQTPRYLIKTRGQQVTLSCSPISGHRSVSWYQQTPGQGLQFLFEYFSETQRNKGNFPGRFSGRQFSNSRSEMNVSTLELGDSALYLCASSPGPDAYEQYFGPGTRLTVT.